The 9 T cell receptor beta chains below were found in one sample sequenced in a study of T cells in Graves' hyperthyroidism and ophthalmopathy. Amplified TCR beta CDR3 regions derived from RNA transcripts. The primer set for the first-round RT-PCR of the TCR CDR3 was HTBI. TCRdb processed the multiplex PCR reads anew with MiXCR; each CDR3 protein has one entry. The profile shows about 520,000 distinct CDR3 sequences, roughly 24% of them singletons. Sequenced material: blood. The source is a woman in her twenties or thirties with Graves' ophthalmopathy.

This clonotype was detected many times. The chain joins TRBV6-2 or TRBV6-3 to TRBJ1-2, with no clear D. V shed 2 bases and J shed 5 bases, with 12 bases lying between them. The CDR3 has 14 amino acids. CDR1 MNHEY and CDR2 SVGEGT come from the germline V gene. This CDR3 is CASSYQLSQYGYTF. The DNA of the CDR3 is TGTGCCAGCAGTTACCAACTTAGTCAGTATGGCTACACCTTC.

The chain is built from TRBV9 and TRBJ2-7; a weak D match, TRBD2 (5 bases). This CDR3 region has 14 residues. Germline V gene lookup returns CDR1 SGDLS and CDR2 YYNGEE. Trimming pared 2 bases from V and 5 bases from J, leaving 14 bases between. The CDR3 reads CASSVEGGVDEQYF. CDR3 in DNA: TGTGCCAGCAGCGTTGAGGGTGGTGTTGACGAGCAGTACTTC.

The chain couples TRBV30 to TRBJ1-1, with D possibly being TRBD1 (5 bases). The V and J ends lost 2 bases and 0 bases respectively, with 7 bases between them. The length of the CDR3 is 13 residues. Germline values: CDR1 GTSNPN, CDR2 SVGIG (reference sequence). As DNA, the CDR3 is TGTGCCTGGAGTCAACAGGTGAACACTGAAGCTTTCTTT. Its translation is CAWSQQVNTEAFF.

The CDR3 reads CASSPSHRSTEIMNTEAFF. The CDR3 DNA follows: TGTGCCAGCTCACCATCTCACAGAAGTACAGAAATTATGAACACTGAAGCTTTCTTT. The chain couples TRBV18 to TRBJ1-1; unclear D gene. Germline CDR1 reads KGHSH; CDR2 reads LQKENI. The CDR3 is made up of 19 amino acids. Trimming pared 2 bases from V and 0 bases from J, leaving 22 bases between.

This clonotype appeared many times. The chain is built from TRBV20-1 and TRBJ2-2, with TRBD1 matching over 9 bases. The CDR3 covers 17 residues. V was clipped by 5 bases and J by 2 bases; unmatched bases: 12. Germline V gene sequence: CDR1 DFQATT, CDR2 SNEGSKA (reference sequence). CDR3 in amino acids: CSAPRLPGQGNTGELFF. CDR3 nucleotides: TGCAGTGCTCCTCGCTTACCGGGACAGGGAAACACCGGGGAGCTGTTTTTT.

On this clonotype: Without the conserved terminal phenylalanine or tryptophan, this CDR3 likely stems from a read error. J is TRBJ1-1 and V is TRBV6-5, with 7 positions matching TRBD1. There are 17 residues in the CDR3. Germline trimming cut 0 bases from V and 1 base from J; bases unmatched to any gene: 8. Germline CDR1 reads MNHEY; CDR2 reads SVGAGI. DNA of the CDR3: TGTGCCAGCAGTTACTCTAGGGACAGATACCAGAACACTGAAGCTTTCTAT. Amino acid sequence: CASSYSRDRYQNTEAFY.

This clonotype was seen once. This sequence may be a read error, since a much larger clone differs from it by one base. The chain combines TRBV29-1 with TRBJ2-7; D may be TRBD1 (5 bases). The CDR3 consists of 12 residues. Trimming took 5 bases from V and 3 from J, leaving 11 bases between them. Germline CDR1 and CDR2: SQVTM and ANQGSEA. CDR3 in DNA: TGCAGCGTTATAGGGGCAGGCTACGAGCAGTACTTC. Encoded protein: CSVIGAGYEQYF.

For this clonotype: This may stem from a read error, because a much larger clone lies one nucleotide away. The rearrangement links TRBV19 to TRBJ1-5, with D maybe TRBD1 (5 bases). Looked up from germline, CDR1 is LNHDA and CDR2 is SQIVND (reference sequence). The length of the CDR3 is 16 residues. The V gene lost 9 bases and the J gene lost 9 bases, with 27 bases spanning the gap. The CDR3 coding sequence is TGTGCCAGCAGCTTCACTGACAGCAAGCGTCTTGGGCCCCAGCATTTT. Protein: CASSFTDSKRLGPQHF.

In its sample, this clonotype was seen a few times. V and J are TRBV20-1 and TRBJ1-3, with D uncertain. CDR1 and CDR2 (germline): DFQATT, SNEGSKA (reference sequence). V lost 3 bases, J lost 0 bases, and 9 bases lay in between. The CDR3 sequence is 14 residues long. This chain's CDR3 is CSAREDLSGNTIYF. The CDR3 nucleotides are TGCAGTGCTAGGGAGGACCTCTCTGGAAACACCATATATTTT.